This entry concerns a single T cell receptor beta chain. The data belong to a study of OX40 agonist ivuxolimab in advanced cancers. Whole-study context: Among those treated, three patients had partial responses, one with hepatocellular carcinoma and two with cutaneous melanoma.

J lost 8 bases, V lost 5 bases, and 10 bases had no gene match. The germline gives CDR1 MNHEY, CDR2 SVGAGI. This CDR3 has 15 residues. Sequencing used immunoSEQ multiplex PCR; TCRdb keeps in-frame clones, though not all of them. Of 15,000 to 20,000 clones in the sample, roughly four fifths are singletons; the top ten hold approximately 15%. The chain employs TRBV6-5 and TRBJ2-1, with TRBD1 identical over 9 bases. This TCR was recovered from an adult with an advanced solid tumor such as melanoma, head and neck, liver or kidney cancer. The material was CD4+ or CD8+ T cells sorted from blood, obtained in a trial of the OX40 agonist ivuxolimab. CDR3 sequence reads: CASSGTGPTNHEQFF. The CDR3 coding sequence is TGTGCCAGCAGTGGGACAGGGCCTACTAACCATGAGCAGTTCTTC.